This entry describes one T cell receptor beta chain. This clonotype was seen ten or more times. What antigen it recognizes has not been identified. Base qualities were left out, and no much larger clone turns up one base away. The method behind the library was PCR. Sequencing took place on an Illumina HiSeq 2500. Molecular barcoding was employed in the preparation of TCR libraries, with unique molecular identifiers being used to normalize TCRbeta repertoire quantification. In TCRdb, the public reads were trimmed at Q25 with fastp and aligned with MiXCR, with productive beta chains retained. Identical CDR3 proteins give one entry, which carries the most common genes and DNA. The table for this sample lists almost 250,000 distinct CDR3 sequences; 20% to 30% of them were counted only once. Of the sample, roughly 2.6% is held by the ten largest clones. The treatment or condition tag for this specimen amounts to: allogeneic hematopoietic cell transplantation with graft depleted of TCRalphabeta T cells and CD19 B cells. The transplant recipients were children given TCRalphabeta/CD19-depleted allogeneic hematopoietic cell grafts.

Trimming at the junction amounts to 5 bases on V and 5 bases on J, and the germline ends lie 13 bases apart. The CDR3 has 12 amino acids, counting the end cysteine and phenylalanine. Only the CDR3 DNA stays, 36 bases, in frame from base 1. The germline V gene sets CDR1 to SQVTM and CDR2 to ANQGSEA. This specimen comes from a study of T-cell reconstitution after alpha-beta-depleted transplantation in children (dated by TCRdb to 2016 to 2018). Study-wide context: T-cell immune reconstitution after TCRalphabeta/CD19-depleted allogeneic hematopoietic cell transplantation in children was quantitatively tracked in the study by means of TCR repertoire profiling. Summary of the overall study and its limitations: The apparently early recovery of alphabetaT-cell counts about two months after transplant reportedly depended on only several hundred rapidly expanded clones that came from non-depleted graft cells. Over the following months the frequencies of hyperexpanded clones went down, and after one year T-cell counts and TCRbeta diversity were mostly credited to newly produced T cells. In some patients, the high TCRbeta diversity seen at day 60 was put down to recipient T cells and intrathymic progenitors that had survived conditioning.

This receptor was taken from a girl aged 2 to 10 with Fanconi anemia, due to receive a stem cell transplant. The V and J segments used are TRBV29-1 and TRBJ2-7, with the identity of the D gene unclear. Sequencing was performed on PBMCs, taken before TCRalphabeta/CD19-depleted stem cell transplant. The nucleotide sequence is given as TGCAGCGTTAGGCCATCCTCTCACGAGCAGTACTTC. Translated, this gives CSVRPSSHEQYF.